Below are 2 T cell receptor beta chains sequenced from a single sample in a study of blood T cell repertoires in COVID-19. Clones were read by immunoSEQ multiplex PCR, and TCRdb kept only the in-frame ones, dropping some. This sample carries some 28,000 clones, over 75% of them seen once, and the ten largest clones take roughly 23%. The specimen was peripheral blood. The receptors were sampled from a human donor in a cohort sampled during active COVID-19.

This sequence joins TRBV7-9 and TRBJ1-4; the D gene is possibly TRBD1 (6 bases). Trimming pared 4 bases from V and 0 bases from J, leaving 12 bases between. The CDR3 contains 16 residues. The germline V gene encodes CDR1 SEHNR and CDR2 FQNEAQ (reference sequence). In nucleotides, the CDR3 is TGTGCCAGCAGCTCCACAGGGTTCCCAACTAATGAAAAACTGTTTTTT. Translated, it gives CASSSTGFPTNEKLFF.

The J gene is TRBJ1-5, the V gene TRBV19, with D tentatively TRBD1 (6 bases). Trimming cost V 5 bases and J 5 bases, with 19 bases left between them. CDR1 and CDR2 (germline): LNHDA, SQIVND (reference sequence). This CDR3 is built from 16 residues. CDR3 nucleotides: TGTGCCAGTAGTGGGGGGGGGCCACAGGGAGATCAGCCCCAGCATTTT. Its protein product is CASSGGGPQGDQPQHF.